This T cell receptor (beta chain) was observed in a study of blood T cell repertoires in COVID-19. Study background: From T cells, B-cell-depleted T cells, or PBMCs came the material, which was cDNA or gDNA.

It was during active infection that Seattle patients were enrolled and then longitudinally followed. Here immunoSEQ multiplex PCR was the method, and the copy in TCRdb shows in-frame clones only, minus some. The sample records more than 80,000 clones, approximately 90% being singletons. Remarks on this clone: One junction end disagrees with the germline gene, perhaps due to a read error.

The CDR3 is 12 amino acids. CDR1 is MNHEY and CDR2 is SVGAGI in the germline V gene. Sequenced material: peripheral blood. The chain carries TRBV6-5 and TRBJ2-2; TRBD2 might be the D (5 bases). The receptor was derived from a woman in her sixties or seventies with COVID-19, enrolled during active disease. The CDR3 reads CASSQVTGKLFF. DNA of the CDR3: TGTGCCAGCAGTCAGGTGACCGGGAAGCTGTTTTTT.